This T cell receptor (beta chain) stems from a study of blood T cells in healthy people across ages. The CDR3 sequence is 11 residues long. CDR1 and CDR2 from the germline V gene are SGHTS and YDEGEE. The V end lost 7 bases, the J end lost 7 bases, and 8 bases lay between the germline ends. The use of a sample-barcoded 5' primer and a J-beta primer mix characterized a second PCR of roughly 7 to 11 cycles. TCRdb passed the 5' RACE reads through MiXCR, listing each CDR3 protein once. The sample holds 800,000 to 1,000,000 distinct CDR3 sequences; 48% are singletons and the top ten take under 15%. A minimum of 6 micrograms of total RNA was extracted per sample.

The TCR sequence derives from a man aged 25 to 40 in good health. Sequencing used blood. The rearrangement joins TRBV5-8 to TRBJ2-2; D unclear. Here the CDR3 reads CASGYRGELFF. DNA for the CDR3: TGTGCCAGCGGCTACCGCGGGGAGCTGTTTTTT. The full variable domain, its missing parts supplied by reference TRBV5-8 and TRBJ2-2, is EAGVTQSPTHLIKTRGQQATLRCSPISGHTSVYWYQQALGLGLQFLLWYDEGEERNRGNFPPRFSGRQFPNYSSELNVNALELEDSALYLCASGYRGELFFGEGSRLTVL.